Listed below are T cell receptor beta chains from one sample, sequenced in a study of T cell responses to AZD1222 COVID-19 vaccine. Only in-frame clones appear in the TCRdb table, and some are missing; sequencing was by immunoSEQ multiplex PCR. The sample shows approximately 92,000 clones, more than 75% of them seen only once. The specimen comprised peripheral blood, sampled on day 0 of AZD1222 vaccination. The receptors shown here come from an adult in good health. Each CDR3 is given with its conserved first and last residue. A D gene is named only where the DNA matches it firmly. Only part of the rows carry a size: once, few, many, or a class if the clone is expanded.

V gene,D gene,clone size,J gene,CDR3 DNA,CDR3 protein
TRBV19,-,-,TRBJ1-2,TGTGCCAGTAGAGAGGTCGGCTCCCTTAACTATGGCTACACCTTC,CASREVGSLNYGYTF
TRBV7-2,-,-,TRBJ1-2,TGTGCCAGCAGCTTAGAAGTGGGGATAGGCTACACCTTC,CASSLEVGIGYTF
TRBV5-1,-,-,TRBJ2-7,TGCGCCAGCAGCTTGGGTAGAGGTAGCTACGAGCAGTACTTC,CASSLGRGSYEQYF
TRBV19,TRBD1,few,TRBJ1-5,TGTGCCAGTAGTACAGGACAGGGGATCGATCAGCCCCAGCATTTT,CASSTGQGIDQPQHF
TRBV19,-,-,TRBJ1-3,TGTGCCAGTACCCCCATCTCGGTTATCGGAAACACCATATATTTT,CASTPISVIGNTIYF
TRBV5-1,-,-,TRBJ1-1,TGCGCCAGCAGCTTGGTTCCGGGGAGGGGCACTGAAGCTTTCTTT,CASSLVPGRGTEAFF
TRBV28,-,-,TRBJ1-3,TGTGCCAGCAGTACCCCGGGAGCCGATCTCTCTGGAAACACCATATATTTT,CASSTPGADLSGNTIYF
TRBV30,-,-,TRBJ1-2,TGTGCCTGGAGACAGATAACCTATGGCTACACCTTC,CAWRQITYGYTF
TRBV10-1,-,-,TRBJ2-5,TGCGCCAGCCAGGCCAGGCCAGGGGAGACCCAGTACTTC,CASQARPGETQYF
TRBV2,TRBD2,-,TRBJ2-5,TGTGCCAGCAGAAGGACTAGCGGGGAGACCCAGTACTTC,CASRRTSGETQYF
TRBV30,TRBD2,-,TRBJ2-1,TGTGCCTGGAGTGTGGGGCTAGCGGGAGCTGGGGATGAGCAGTTCTTC,CAWSVGLAGAGDEQFF
TRBV7-9,TRBD1,-,TRBJ2-2,TGTGCCAGCAGCTTTTTAGACAGGGCGAAATGGGAGCTGTTTTTT,CASSFLDRAKWELFF
TRBV7-8,-,-,TRBJ1-5,TGTGCCAGCAGCTTAGTGGGGGCAGGGACGGGGCAGCCCCAGCATTTT,CASSLVGAGTGQPQHF
TRBV7-8,-,-,TRBJ1-2,TGTGCCAGCAGCTTAGACGACAGGCCCAACTATGGCTACACCTTC,CASSLDDRPNYGYTF
TRBV28,-,-,TRBJ1-2,TGTGCCAGCAGAAACAGCTATGGCTACACCTTC,CASRNSYGYTF
TRBV7-2,-,-,TRBJ1-1,TGTGCCAGCAGCTTAGCTTTGGAGAACACTGAAGCTTTCTTT,CASSLALENTEAFF
TRBV5-6,-,once,TRBJ1-6,TGTGCCAGCAGTTTAGACAGAGACAACTCACCCCTCCACTTT,CASSLDRDNSPLHF
TRBV24-1,-,-,TRBJ1-5,TGTGCCACCAGTGATTGGTCGAATCAGCCCCAGCATTTT,CATSDWSNQPQHF
TRBV5-1,TRBD2,-,TRBJ2-7,TGCGCCAGCAGGAGGGAGGGTGTGGACGAGCAGTACTTC,CASRREGVDEQYF
TRBV18,TRBD1,-,TRBJ2-2,TGTGCCAGCTCACCGGGACAGGGCTACACCGGGGAGCTGTTTTTT,CASSPGQGYTGELFF
TRBV20-1,TRBD2,-,TRBJ2-1,TGCAGTGCTAGTCGTGCTAGCGGGGAATCCTACAATGAGCAGTTCTTC,CSASRASGESYNEQFF
TRBV3-1/TRBV3-2,-,-,TRBJ2-7,TGTGCCAGCAGCCGAAACAGTTGGTACGAGCAGTACTTC,CASSRNSWYEQYF
TRBV3-1/TRBV3-2,-,-,TRBJ2-7,TGTGCCAGCAGCCGAGACAGCAGCTCCTACGAGCAGTACTTC,CASSRDSSSYEQYF
TRBV18,-,-,TRBJ2-4,TGTGCCAGCTCATTAGGCGTAGGGGCCCTCAATGGAGCCAAAAACATTCAGTACTTC,CASSLGVGALNGAKNIQYF